One sample yielded the 23 T cell receptor beta chains listed below, sequenced in a study of T cell responses to AZD1222 COVID-19 vaccine. Assay used: immunoSEQ multiplex PCR; TCRdb lists only in-frame clones, some missing. The data show roughly 150,000 clones, roughly 90% seen once. Sequences were derived from peripheral blood, sampled 28 days after the second AZD1222 dose. These receptors came from an adult who received the AZD1222 COVID-19 vaccine.

This rearrangement joins TRBV11-2 to TRBJ1-5, with D possibly matching TRBD1 (5 bases). Trimming cost V 5 bases and J 6 bases, with 11 bases left between them. Per the germline V gene, CDR1 is SGHAT and CDR2 is FQNNGV. This CDR3 is built from 13 residues. The CDR3 loop reads CASSLGTLQPQHF. CDR3 bases: TGTGCCAGCAGCCTCGGGACCCTTCAGCCCCAGCATTTT.

The chain has TRBV27 and TRBJ2-3; 10 bases map to TRBD1. The length of the CDR3 is 15 residues. The V gene's germline CDR1 is MNHEY and CDR2 SMNVEV (reference sequence). V lost 5 bases, J lost 6 bases, and 8 bases stayed unmatched. CDR3 protein: CASSPSTGGKDTQYF. The CDR3 DNA is TGTGCCAGCAGTCCTTCGACAGGGGGCAAGGATACGCAGTATTTT.

The chain links TRBV2 to TRBJ1-4; D is ambiguous. Germline V CDR1 and CDR2: SNHLY, FYNNEI. V lost 6 bases to trimming and J lost 5 bases, with 10 bases between them. The CDR3 loop spans 13 amino acids. The CDR3 nucleotides read TGTGCCAGCAGGGGGTTCACGAATGAAAAACTGTTTTTT. This codes for CASRGFTNEKLFF.

Notes on this clone: At one end, the junction sequence differs from germline, possibly due to a read error. J is TRBJ1-3 and V is TRBV2; the D is unclear. CDR3 length: 12 residues. The germline V gene has CDR1 SNHLY and CDR2 FYNNEI. The DNA for the CDR3 is TGTGCCAGCAGTGAAGATGTCCGAGGCGAGGATTTT. It translates to CASSEDVRGEDF.

The chain links TRBV5-4 to TRBJ2-5, with D hard to call. Germline-derived CDR1 and CDR2 are SGHNT and YYREEE (reference sequence). The CDR3 is 13 amino acids. The ends were cut back, 4 bases at V and 0 bases at J, with 7 bases in the middle. The CDR3 nucleotides are TGTGCCAGCAGCGGACGGGACCAAGAGACCCAGTACTTC. Protein: CASSGRDQETQYF.

The chain recombines TRBV11-2 with TRBJ1-1, with 7 nucleotides matching TRBD1. Unmatched junction bases numbered 6, after V lost 5 bases and J lost 3 bases. The germline V gene has CDR1 SGHAT and CDR2 FQNNGV. The CDR3 consists of 14 residues. CDR3 nucleotide sequence: TGTGCCAGCAGCCTAGGGGGCAGGGACACTGAAGCTTTCTTT. Its protein product is CASSLGGRDTEAFF.

The V call is TRBV7-9, the J call TRBJ1-5; D gene unclear. This CDR3 region has 13 residues. In germline, CDR1 is SEHNR, CDR2 FQNEAQ (reference sequence). Deletions cut 4 bases from V and 7 bases from J, with 11 bases between. The CDR3 DNA sequence: TGTGCCAGCAGCTCAACAGAGATGCAGCCCCAGCATTTT. It is translated as CASSSTEMQPQHF.

J is TRBJ1-5 and V is TRBV7-8; 9 nucleotides agree with TRBD1. CDR1 and CDR2 (germline): SGHVS, FQNEAQ. The CDR3 is 15 residues long. The V and J ends lost 5 bases and 5 bases, in that order; junction bases with no gene match: 7. CDR3 sequence: CASSPGTGTHQPQHF. The CDR3 coding sequence is TGTGCCAGCAGCCCCGGGACAGGGACTCATCAGCCCCAGCATTTT.

The chain joins TRBV30 to TRBJ1-2; no definite D call. The V end was cut by 0 bases, the J end by 0 bases, with 11 bases between. Germline-derived CDR1 and CDR2 are GTSNPN and SVGIG (reference sequence). This CDR3 is 15 amino acids long. This CDR3 is CAWSVLKGANYGYTF. The DNA for the CDR3 is TGTGCCTGGAGTGTACTTAAAGGAGCTAACTATGGCTACACCTTC.

The V gene is TRBV7-2, the J gene TRBJ2-1, with TRBD2 matching over 8 bases. The CDR3 is made up of 15 amino acids. The V and J ends lost 5 bases and 5 bases, in that order; junction bases with no gene match: 8. CDR1 SGHTA and CDR2 FQGNSA come from the germline V gene. The CDR3 protein is CASSPIAGQHNEQFF. For the CDR3, the DNA is TGTGCCAGCAGCCCGATAGCGGGGCAACACAATGAGCAGTTCTTC.

This rearrangement joins TRBV7-6 to TRBJ1-6, with D hard to call. The CDR3 has 16 residues. In germline, CDR1 is SGHVS, CDR2 FNYEAQ. Between the trimmed V and J ends, which lost 0 bases and 9 bases, there was a span of 15 bases. The CDR3 loop reads CASSLAQTASISPLHF. The CDR3 coding sequence is TGTGCCAGCAGCTTAGCGCAGACCGCGTCAATTTCACCCCTCCACTTT.

This clone is a singleton in its sample. J is TRBJ1-6 and V is TRBV5-1; a possible D gene is TRBD1 (6 bases). V dropped 0 bases and J dropped 6 bases, with 7 bases sitting between them. There are 14 residues in the CDR3. Per germline, CDR1 SGHRS and CDR2 YFSETQ. CDR3 protein: CASSLGQANSPLHF. CDR3 nucleotide sequence: TGCGCCAGCAGCTTGGGACAGGCTAATTCACCCCTCCACTTT.

This clone was detected only once. The chain couples TRBV12-3 or TRBV12-4 to TRBJ2-1, with no clear D. The V gene lost 7 bases and the J gene lost 3 bases, with 4 bases spanning the gap. The length of the CDR3 is 11 residues. The CDR3 protein is CASTNYNEQFF. DNA for the CDR3: TGTGCCAGCACTAACTACAATGAGCAGTTCTTC.

This clone was recorded only once. V and J are TRBV18 and TRBJ1-2; D perhaps matches TRBD1 (6 bases). The CDR3 consists of 14 residues. V lost 3 bases and J lost 8, with 16 bases in between. CDR1 is KGHSH and CDR2 is LQKENI in the germline V gene. The CDR3 DNA reads as TGTGCCAGCTCACCCCGCCAGGGGTTGGTCGGCTACACCTTC. Translation gives CASSPRQGLVGYTF. Looking up the rest from reference TRBV18 and TRBJ1-2 gives the full variable domain: NAGVMQNPRHLVRRRGQEARLRCSPMKGHSHVYWYRQLPEEGLKFMVYLQKENIIDESGMPKERFSAEFPKEGPSILRIQQVVRGDSAAYFCASSPRQGLVGYTFGSGTRLTVV.

The chain combines TRBV24-1 with TRBJ1-5; TRBD1 might be the D (5 bases). The CDR3 is 13 amino acids. Germline CDR1 and CDR2: KGHDR and SFDVKD. V was trimmed by 7 bases and J by 4 bases, leaving 10 bases between them. This chain's CDR3 is CATRGGGNQPQHF. CDR3 nucleotide sequence: TGTGCCACCAGAGGCGGGGGGAATCAGCCCCAGCATTTT.

CDR3 protein: CASSQARRAGVPEAFF. CDR3 DNA sequence: TGTGCCAGCAGCCAAGCCCGGAGGGCAGGGGTCCCTGAAGCTTTCTTT. The chain has TRBV3-1 (or the pseudogene TRBV3-2) and TRBJ1-1; D may be TRBD1 (6 bases). The CDR3 sequence is 16 residues long. Per the germline V gene, CDR1 is LGHDT and CDR2 is YNNKEL (reference sequence). Trimming took off 1 base at V and 6 bases at J, with 18 bases between the two ends.

V is TRBV13 and J is TRBJ2-1; tentative D call: TRBD2 (5 bases). The V end was cut by 5 bases, the J end by 6 bases, with 17 bases between. There are 15 residues in the CDR3. Germline V CDR1 and CDR2: PRHDT, FYEKMQ (reference sequence). The DNA for the CDR3 is TGTGCCAGCAGCGCGTTTAGAGGGAGATCCAATGAGCAGTTCTTC. It codes for CASSAFRGRSNEQFF.

J is TRBJ1-6 and V is TRBV28; TRBD1 is a possible D gene (6 bases). Germline-derived CDR1 and CDR2 are MDHEN and SYDVKM. This CDR3 region has 18 residues. V was pared by 4 bases and J by 7 bases, with 23 bases between. CDR3 nucleotides: TGTGCCAGCAGTTCCCCCCAGGGGATGGGGGTTTGGAATTCACCCCTCCACTTT. It is translated as CASSSPQGMGVWNSPLHF.

The chain uses TRBV9 and TRBJ2-7; perhaps D is TRBD1 or TRBD2 (5 bases each). Trimming left V 0 bases short and J 4 bases short, with 23 bases between. Germline values: CDR1 SGDLS, CDR2 YYNGEE. The CDR3 extends over 18 amino acids. The CDR3 nucleotides are TGTGCCAGCAGCGTAGACCCCGGGGCCCCCTCAATAAAATACGAGCAGTACTTC. Its translation is CASSVDPGAPSIKYEQYF. Supplemented by reference TRBV9 and TRBJ2-7, the full variable domain reads DSGVTQTPKHLITATGQRVTLRCSPRSGDLSVYWYQQSLDQGLQFLIQYYNGEERAKGNILERFSAQQFPDLHSELNLSSLELGDSALYFCASSVDPGAPSIKYEQYFGPGTRLTVT.

The genes are TRBV27 and TRBJ2-4; D ambiguous. Germline CDR1 MNHEY, CDR2 SMNVEV (reference sequence). CDR3 size: 13 residues. Trimming took 3 bases from V and 5 from J, leaving 8 bases between them. The CDR3 protein is CASSFSAENIQYF. For the CDR3, the DNA is TGTGCCAGCAGTTTCTCGGCGGAAAACATTCAGTACTTC.

The rearrangement links TRBV9 to TRBJ2-2, with D unresolved. With 3 bases removed from V and 7 bases from J, the gap between germline ends came to 13 bases. The CDR3 consists of 14 residues. Germline CDR1 SGDLS, CDR2 YYNGEE. The CDR3 protein is CASSAQAVDGELFF. In nucleotides, the CDR3 is TGTGCCAGCAGCGCTCAGGCAGTCGACGGGGAGCTGTTTTTT.

The J gene is TRBJ1-2, the V gene TRBV6-5; D not certain. V lost 6 bases and J lost 4, with 12 bases in between. The CDR3 runs 13 residues. The germline gives CDR1 MNHEY, CDR2 SVGAGI. The CDR3 DNA reads TGTGCCAGCAGCCCCGGATATGTCTATGGCTACACCTTC. Protein sequence: CASSPGYVYGYTF.

This chain joins TRBV14 and TRBJ2-7, with D hard to call. CDR3 length equals 15 residues. V was cut by 2 bases and J by 2 bases, with 13 bases left in between. Germline V gene lookup returns CDR1 SGHDN and CDR2 FVKESK. The chain's CDR3 is CASSQQPGGAYEQYF. CDR3 DNA: TGTGCCAGCAGCCAACAACCCGGTGGTGCCTACGAGCAGTACTTC.